The T cell receptor (beta chain) described here comes from a study of regulatory T cells in long-lasting Graves disease. The authors built TCR beta libraries using iRepertoire HTBI primers and Arm-PCR of CDR3 regions. Each CDR3 protein is one row after TCRdb ran MiXCR on the multiplex PCR reads. The data hold a few hundred thousand distinct CDR3 sequences, with around a fifth observed a single time. V was pared by 1 base and J by 8 bases, with 7 bases of the junction left unmatched. CDR3 length: 15 amino acids. CDR1 SEHNR and CDR2 FQNEAQ come from the germline V gene (reference sequence). Time point of the sample: persistent/refractory GD, antithyroid drugs over 5 years with positive TRAb. PBMCs provided the RNA from which the TCR library was made. Patients of an endocrinology department in Xi'an, China, were included. Tubes containing EDTA received roughly 9 milliliters of drawn peripheral blood.

This rearrangement joins TRBV7-9 to TRBJ2-1, with 8 bases aligning to TRBD2. The TCR comes from a female donor with Graves disease. Sequences were derived from peripheral blood mononuclear cells (PBMCs), sampled when the disease was refractory, from a patient treated with antithyroid drugs. CDR3 DNA: TGTGCCAGCAGCTTAGTCAGCGGGAGCGCGGATGAGCAGTTCTTC. This codes for CASSLVSGSADEQFF.